A selection of T cell receptor beta chains follows, all from one sample in a study of response to subunit inactivated influenza vaccine. TCRdb reprocessed the RT-PCR reads with MiXCR, giving one entry per CDR3 protein. Of more than 600,000 distinct CDR3 sequences detected, less than 20% appear once; the ten largest clones hold about 11%. Sequenced material: PBMCs from blood, taken about 5 days after vaccination. The origin of the receptors is a man over 45 who received an inactivated influenza vaccine. Each CDR3 is given with its conserved first and last residue. D genes are given only for firm matches. Size is stated for part of the rows, as once, few or many counts, or as a class when the clone is expanded.

d_call	v_call	j_call	clone_size	cdr3_length	cdr3_aa	cdr3_nt
TRBD2	TRBV4-3	TRBJ2-5	few	15	CASSQDGLAVETQYF	TGCGCCAGCAGCCAAGACGGTCTAGCGGTGGAGACCCAGTACTTC
TRBD2	TRBV5-1	TRBJ2-5	-	16	CASSFGASGGEETQYF	TGCGCCAGCAGCTTCGGGGCTAGCGGAGGGGAAGAGACCCAGTACTTC
-	TRBV28	TRBJ1-5	few	17	CASRPRRPPTFNQPQHF	TGTGCCAGCAGACCCAGACGGCCACCGACTTTCAATCAGCCCCAGCATTTT
-	TRBV30	TRBJ2-1	once	15	CAWRISGLSYNEQFF	TGTGCCTGGAGGATCAGCGGGCTGTCCTACAATGAGCAGTTCTTC
TRBD2	TRBV6-5	TRBJ2-7	-	15	CASSYSGGSLYEQYF	TGTGCCAGCAGTTACTCCGGCGGGAGTTTATACGAGCAGTACTTC
-	TRBV7-2	TRBJ2-5	-	14	CASSLGIGAGTQYF	TGTGCCAGCAGCTTAGGTATCGGGGCGGGGACCCAGTACTTC
TRBD2	TRBV20-1	TRBJ2-3	-	18	CSARTPPFTSGGGDTQYF	TGCAGTGCTAGAACACCCCCCTTTACTAGCGGGGGCGGAGATACGCAGTATTTT
TRBD1	TRBV20-1	TRBJ1-2	few	15	CSASHPGTGSPGYTF	TGCAGTGCTAGCCACCCCGGGACAGGGTCTCCTGGCTACACCTTC
-	TRBV29-1	TRBJ2-3	many	12	CSVRPRADTQYF	TGCAGCGTGAGGCCCCGTGCAGATACGCAGTATTTT
-	TRBV6-2/TRBV6-3	TRBJ2-7	-	16	CASSYHPRTLFYEQYF	TGTGCCAGCAGTTACCACCCGCGAACCCTGTTCTACGAGCAGTACTTC
-	TRBV9	TRBJ2-7	-	14	CASSPTGSIYERYF	TGTGCCAGCAGCCCCACGGGGAGCATTTACGAGCGGTACTTC
-	TRBV9	TRBJ2-1	few	15	CASSVGGRYSNEQFF	TGTGCCAGCAGCGTAGGGGGGCGCTATTCCAATGAGCAGTTCTTC
-	TRBV6-1	TRBJ2-1	few	14	CATLFPGSQDEQFF	TGTGCCACCCTTTTCCCAGGGTCCCAGGATGAGCAGTTCTTC
TRBD2	TRBV20-1	TRBJ2-7	few	16	CSARERTSGILYEQYF	TGCAGTGCTAGAGAGAGGACTAGCGGGATACTCTACGAGCAGTACTTC
TRBD2	TRBV7-2	TRBJ2-1	few	16	CASSLEGLAGGNEQFF	TGTGCCAGCAGCCTAGAGGGACTAGCGGGAGGCAATGAGCAGTTCTTC
TRBD2	TRBV7-9	TRBJ2-6	many	21	CASSSGLAGSSRVSGANVLTF	TGTGCCAGCAGCTCGGGACTAGCGGGGTCCTCCCGAGTCTCTGGGGCCAACGTCCTGACTTTC
-	TRBV20-1	TRBJ2-7	few	11	CSARTSHEQYF	TGCAGTGCCCGGACATCCCACGAGCAGTACTTC
TRBD1	TRBV29-1	TRBJ2-1	many	15	CSARRDRGPYNEQFF	TGCAGCGCCCGCCGGGACAGGGGGCCCTACAATGAGCAGTTCTTC
-	TRBV6-6	TRBJ2-6	few	13	CASIGSGANVLTF	TGTGCCAGCATTGGCTCTGGGGCCAACGTCCTGACTTTC
-	TRBV7-2	TRBJ2-7	-	14	CASSNLGGSYEQYF	TGTGCCAGCAGCAATCTCGGAGGCTCCTACGAGCAGTACTTC
TRBD2	TRBV9	TRBJ2-2	few	18	CASSAGTSGSLFTGELFF	TGTGCCAGCAGCGCCGGGACTAGCGGGAGCCTCTTCACCGGGGAGCTGTTTTTT
TRBD2	TRBV6-1	TRBJ2-7	few	15	CASSAGTSGIYEQYF	TGTGCCAGCAGCGCCGGGACTAGCGGGATCTACGAGCAGTACTTC
TRBD1	TRBV12-3/TRBV12-4	TRBJ2-6	few	16	CASSRGQGTGANVLTF	TGTGCCAGCAGCCGGGGACAGGGGACTGGGGCCAACGTCCTGACTTTC
-	TRBV7-9	TRBJ1-1	few	16	CASSSKVSLPRWEAFF	TGTGCCAGCAGCTCTAAGGTCAGCCTTCCCCGTTGGGAAGCTTTCTTT
-	TRBV12-3/TRBV12-4	TRBJ1-2	few	14	CASSRDNSNYGYTF	TGTGCCAGCAGTCGGGACAATTCTAACTATGGCTACACCTTC
-	TRBV7-9	TRBJ2-7	many	12	CASSRDGYEQYF	TGTGCCAGCTCCAGGGATGGTTACGAGCAGTACTTC
-	TRBV5-1	TRBJ2-2	once	16	CASSLSPGSNTGELFF	TGCGCCAGCAGCTTGTCCCCGGGATCGAACACCGGGGAGCTGTTTTTT
TRBD1	TRBV7-9	TRBJ2-1	few	14	CASSQTQGANEQFF	TGTGCCAGCAGCCAGACCCAGGGGGCGAATGAGCAGTTCTTC
TRBD2	TRBV29-1	TRBJ2-3	many	14	CSVTRGGITDTQYF	TGCAGCGTTACCCGCGGGGGGATCACAGATACGCAGTATTTT
-	TRBV15	TRBJ2-1	many	14	CATSRVGRRNEQFF	TGTGCCACCAGCAGAGTAGGCCGGAGGAATGAGCAGTTCTTC
TRBD1	TRBV11-2	TRBJ2-1	few	15	CASSWGQTPAGEQFF	TGTGCCAGCAGCTGGGGACAGACTCCGGCGGGTGAGCAGTTCTTC
TRBD2	TRBV3-1	TRBJ2-1	-	17	CASSPSGTSGRDNEQFF	TGTGCCAGCAGCCCATCGGGGACTAGCGGGAGGGATAATGAGCAGTTCTTC
-	TRBV5-4	TRBJ1-2	many	15	CASSPQHRDNYGYTF	TGTGCCAGCAGCCCGCAACACAGGGATAACTATGGCTACACCTTC
-	TRBV20-1	TRBJ2-1	-	13	CSASRSPYNEQFF	TGCAGTGCTAGCCGATCCCCCTACAATGAGCAGTTCTTC
-	TRBV6-2/TRBV6-3	TRBJ2-5	-	12	CASKNRRKTQYF	TGTGCCAGCAAAAACAGGAGAAAGACCCAGTACTTC
TRBD2	TRBV2	TRBJ2-2	few	14	CASMLAEGSGELFF	TGTGCCAGCATGCTAGCGGAAGGGTCCGGGGAGCTGTTTTTT
-	TRBV7-9	TRBJ2-1	many	14	CASSSQDSYNEQFF	TGTGCCAGCAGTAGTCAGGACTCCTACAATGAGCAGTTCTTC
TRBD2	TRBV7-2	TRBJ2-7	-	16	CASSSLSGRAIYEQYF	TGTGCCAGCAGCTCCCTAAGTGGGAGGGCAATATACGAGCAGTACTTC
-	TRBV20-1	TRBJ2-2	-	14	CSAQPTGAAGELFF	TGCAGTGCTCAACCGACAGGAGCGGCCGGGGAGCTGTTTTTT
-	TRBV12-3/TRBV12-4	TRBJ2-2	few	15	CASSHRFAGTGELFF	TGTGCCAGCAGCCATAGGTTTGCGGGCACCGGGGAGCTGTTTTTT
-	TRBV5-5	TRBJ1-3	many	13	CASTTLGGNTIYF	TGTGCCAGCACCACACTTGGGGGAAACACCATATATTTT
-	TRBV7-2	TRBJ1-5	-	15	CASSLWGSGNQPQHF	TGTGCCAGCAGCTTATGGGGATCGGGCAATCAGCCCCAGCATTTT
TRBD2	TRBV6-5	TRBJ2-3	-	19	CASSYNPTSGGSSTDTQYF	TGTGCCAGCAGTTACAACCCCACTAGCGGGGGCTCTAGCACAGATACGCAGTATTTT